A single sample gave rise to the 2 T cell receptor beta chains below, sequenced in a study of cytomegalovirus exposure and HLA in healthy donors. Use of 60 Vbeta and 13 Jbeta primers characterized the PCR. Profiling relied on immunoSEQ multiplex PCR, and the TCRdb table lists in-frame clones only, not all of them. The data contain around 140,000 clones, around 77% of them singletons. The sample comprised PBMCs. The origin of the receptors is a woman in her sixties in good health and CMV-seronegative.

This clone was detected a few times. The CDR3 coding sequence is TGTGCCAGTATTCCCGACAGGGGGCGAGTAGAAAAACTGTTTTTT. Encoded protein: CASIPDRGRVEKLFF. This rearrangement joins TRBV19 to TRBJ1-4; 10 bases are shared with TRBD1. The CDR3 totals 15 residues. The germline V gene has CDR1 LNHDA and CDR2 SQIVND (reference sequence). Trimming removed 7 bases from V and 8 bases from J; junction bases left unmatched: 10.

The chain has TRBV28 and TRBJ1-5; D may be TRBD1 (5 bases). Germline-derived CDR1 and CDR2 are MDHEN and SYDVKM. The CDR3 runs to 15 residues. V was cut by 7 bases and J by 6 bases, with 19 bases left in between. The CDR3 nucleotides read TGTGCCAGCAAAATCGGTGGCCTTCAGGGTCAGCCCCAGCATTTT. Translation gives CASKIGGLQGQPQHF.